This paragraph covers one T cell receptor (beta chain) sequence. These data belong to a study of human T cells and chemical hapten exposure. Germline V gene lookup returns CDR1 MDHEN and CDR2 SYDVKM. The CDR3 runs 14 residues. V was trimmed by 7 bases and J by 2 bases, leaving 15 bases between them. Individual cDNA molecules each carried unique molecular identifiers attached by the library. Using its own MiXCR run on the RACE reads, TCRdb lists one record per CDR3 protein. This table holds about 110,000 distinct CDR3 sequences, more than 10% found once. Time point reported: pre-sensitization, week 0. Treatment meaning: therapeutic diphenylcyclopropenone sensitization with weekly scalp DPC. Researchers sampled blood before each patch test went on.

The specimen was whole blood, collected in connection with sensitization to the hapten diphenylcyclopropenone (DPC). This chain joins TRBV28 and TRBJ2-7, with TRBD1 as a possible D gene (6 bases). This sequence was found in a woman aged 45-65 years with alopecia areata. Some clones in this sample may be carry-over from other donors' samples. The CDR3 DNA sequence: TGTGCCAGCAAGGCGCAGGGGTATCCCTACGAGCAGTACTTC. Its translation is CASKAQGYPYEQYF.